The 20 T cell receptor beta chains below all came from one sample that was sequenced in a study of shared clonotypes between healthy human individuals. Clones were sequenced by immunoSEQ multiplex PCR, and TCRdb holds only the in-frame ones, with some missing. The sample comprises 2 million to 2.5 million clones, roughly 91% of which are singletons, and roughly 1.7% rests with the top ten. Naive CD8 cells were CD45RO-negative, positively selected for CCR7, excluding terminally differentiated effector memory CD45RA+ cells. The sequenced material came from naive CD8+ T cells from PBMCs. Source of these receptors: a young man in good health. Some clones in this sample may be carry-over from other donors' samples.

The CDR3 here is CASSAGWWRDTEAFF. The DNA for the CDR3 is TGTGCCAGCAGTGCAGGATGGTGGAGGGACACTGAAGCTTTCTTT. The chain recombines TRBV27 with TRBJ1-1; D not resolved. The CDR3 loop spans 15 amino acids. Trimming shortened V by 5 bases and J by 3 bases, and 16 bases separated the two germline ends. The V gene's germline CDR1 is MNHEY and CDR2 SMNVEV (reference sequence).

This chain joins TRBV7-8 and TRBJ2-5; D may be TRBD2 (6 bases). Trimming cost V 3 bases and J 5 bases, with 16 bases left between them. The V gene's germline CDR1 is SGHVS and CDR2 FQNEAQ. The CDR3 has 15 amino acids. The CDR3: CASSLFLGSEETQYF. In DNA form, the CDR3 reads TGTGCCAGCAGCTTGTTTCTCGGGAGTGAGGAGACCCAGTACTTC.

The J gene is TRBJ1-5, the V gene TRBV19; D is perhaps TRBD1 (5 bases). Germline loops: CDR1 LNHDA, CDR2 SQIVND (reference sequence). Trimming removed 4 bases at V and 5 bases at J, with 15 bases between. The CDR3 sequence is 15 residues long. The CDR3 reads CASSTPGTPHQPQHF. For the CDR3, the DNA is TGTGCCAGTAGTACTCCCGGGACCCCTCATCAGCCCCAGCATTTT.

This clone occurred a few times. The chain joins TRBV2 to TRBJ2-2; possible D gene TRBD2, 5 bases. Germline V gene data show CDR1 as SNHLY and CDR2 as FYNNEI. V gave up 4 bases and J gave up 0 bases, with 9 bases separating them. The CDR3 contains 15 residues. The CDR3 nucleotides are TGTGCCAGCAGTGGGGAGCGGTCGAACACCGGGGAGCTGTTTTTT. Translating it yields CASSGERSNTGELFF.

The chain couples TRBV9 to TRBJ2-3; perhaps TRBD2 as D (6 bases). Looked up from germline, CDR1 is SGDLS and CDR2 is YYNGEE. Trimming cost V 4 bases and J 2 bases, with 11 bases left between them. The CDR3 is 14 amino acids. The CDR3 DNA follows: TGTGCCAGCAGCTTGGGCGGGACCACAGATACGCAGTATTTT. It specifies CASSLGGTTDTQYF.

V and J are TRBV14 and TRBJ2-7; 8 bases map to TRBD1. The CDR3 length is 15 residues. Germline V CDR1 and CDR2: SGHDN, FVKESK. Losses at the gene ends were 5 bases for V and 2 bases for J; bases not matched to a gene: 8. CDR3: CASSLGTGVAYEQYF. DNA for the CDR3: TGTGCCAGCAGCTTGGGGACAGGAGTCGCCTACGAGCAGTACTTC.

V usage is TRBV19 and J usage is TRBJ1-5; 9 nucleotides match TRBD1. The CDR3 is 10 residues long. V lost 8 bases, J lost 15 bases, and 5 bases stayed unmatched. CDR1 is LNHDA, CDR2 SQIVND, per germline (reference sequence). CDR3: CASGTGGPHF. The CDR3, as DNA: TGTGCCAGTGGAACAGGGGGCCCGCATTTT.

CDR3 DNA: TGTGCCAGCATTCGGCTCGGACCTGAAGCTTTCTTT. Translated: CASIRLGPEAFF. The chain is built from TRBV6-1 and TRBJ1-1; no reliable D call. Trimming shortened V by 7 bases and J by 6 bases, and 12 bases separated the two germline ends. The germline V gene encodes CDR1 MNHNS and CDR2 SASEGT. CDR3 length equals 12 residues.

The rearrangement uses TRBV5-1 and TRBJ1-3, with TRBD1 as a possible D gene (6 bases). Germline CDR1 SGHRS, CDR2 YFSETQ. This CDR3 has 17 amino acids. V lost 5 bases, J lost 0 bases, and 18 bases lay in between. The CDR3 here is CASRDTGFLSSGNTIYF. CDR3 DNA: TGCGCCAGCAGAGATACAGGGTTTTTAAGCTCTGGAAACACCATATATTTT.

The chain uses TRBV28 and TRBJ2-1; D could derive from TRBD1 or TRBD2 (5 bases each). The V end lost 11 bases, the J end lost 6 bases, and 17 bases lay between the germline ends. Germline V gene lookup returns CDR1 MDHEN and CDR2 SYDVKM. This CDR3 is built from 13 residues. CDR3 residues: CAVTGAILNEQFF. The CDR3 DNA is TGTGCCGTAACCGGGGCCATACTCAATGAGCAGTTCTTC.

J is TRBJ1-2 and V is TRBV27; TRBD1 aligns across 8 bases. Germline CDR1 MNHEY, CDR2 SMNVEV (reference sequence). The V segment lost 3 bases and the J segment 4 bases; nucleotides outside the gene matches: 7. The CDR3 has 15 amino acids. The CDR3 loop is CASSLGAGGTYGYTF. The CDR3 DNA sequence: TGTGCCAGCAGTTTGGGCGCAGGGGGCACCTATGGCTACACCTTC.

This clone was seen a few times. As DNA, the CDR3 is TGCGCCAGCAGCCACGGGGGAGACAGGGCCTACGAGCAGTACTTC. This translates into CASSHGGDRAYEQYF. The rearrangement links TRBV4-1 to TRBJ2-7; possibly TRBD1 for D (7 bases). Germline V lookup: CDR1 MGHRA, CDR2 YSYEKL. Trimming removed 3 bases at V and 2 bases at J, with 14 bases between. The CDR3 is made up of 15 amino acids.

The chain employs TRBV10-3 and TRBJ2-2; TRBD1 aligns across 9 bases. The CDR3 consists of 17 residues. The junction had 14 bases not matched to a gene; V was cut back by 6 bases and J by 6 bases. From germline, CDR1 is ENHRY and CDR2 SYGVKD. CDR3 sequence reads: CAISDPTGTGRPGELFF. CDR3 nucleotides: TGTGCCATCAGCGACCCGACTGGGACAGGGCGACCCGGGGAGCTGTTTTTT.

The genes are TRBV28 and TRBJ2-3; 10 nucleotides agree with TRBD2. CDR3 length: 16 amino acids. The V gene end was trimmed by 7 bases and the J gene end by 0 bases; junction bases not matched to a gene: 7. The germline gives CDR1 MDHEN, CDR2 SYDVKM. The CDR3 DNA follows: TGTGCCAGCAATGATAGTAGCGGGAGGAGCACAGATACGCAGTATTTT. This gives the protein CASNDSSGRSTDTQYF. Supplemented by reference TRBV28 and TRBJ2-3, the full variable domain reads DVKVTQSSRYLVKRTGEKVFLECVQDMDHENMFWYRQDPGLGLRLIYFSYDVKMKEKGDIPEGYSVSREKKERFSLILESASTNQTSMYLCASNDSSGRSTDTQYFGPGTRLTVL.

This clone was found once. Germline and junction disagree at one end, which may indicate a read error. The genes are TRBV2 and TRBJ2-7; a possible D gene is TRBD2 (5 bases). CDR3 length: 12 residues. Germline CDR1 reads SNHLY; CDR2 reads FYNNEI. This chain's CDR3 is CASGDGTYEQYF. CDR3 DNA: TGTGCCAGCGGTGACGGGACCTACGAGCAGTACTTC.

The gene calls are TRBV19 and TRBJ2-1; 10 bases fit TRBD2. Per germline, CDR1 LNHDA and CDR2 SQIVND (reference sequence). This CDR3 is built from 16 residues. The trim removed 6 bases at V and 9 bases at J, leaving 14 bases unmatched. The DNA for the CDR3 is TGTGCCAGTAGCCTCCGGACTAGCGGCCCATGGGGTGAGCAGTTCTTC. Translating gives CASSLRTSGPWGEQFF.

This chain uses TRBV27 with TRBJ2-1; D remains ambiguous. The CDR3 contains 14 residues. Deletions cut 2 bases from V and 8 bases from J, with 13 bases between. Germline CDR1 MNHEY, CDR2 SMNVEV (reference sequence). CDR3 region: CASSLGGIVDEQFF. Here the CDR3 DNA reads TGTGCCAGCAGTTTAGGTGGGATTGTCGATGAGCAGTTCTTC.

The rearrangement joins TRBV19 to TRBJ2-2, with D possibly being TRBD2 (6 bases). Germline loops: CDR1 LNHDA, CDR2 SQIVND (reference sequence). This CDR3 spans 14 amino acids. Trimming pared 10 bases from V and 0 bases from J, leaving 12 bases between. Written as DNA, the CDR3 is TGTGCCACCCGCCCGGGGGCGAACACCGGGGAGCTGTTTTTT. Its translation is CATRPGANTGELFF.

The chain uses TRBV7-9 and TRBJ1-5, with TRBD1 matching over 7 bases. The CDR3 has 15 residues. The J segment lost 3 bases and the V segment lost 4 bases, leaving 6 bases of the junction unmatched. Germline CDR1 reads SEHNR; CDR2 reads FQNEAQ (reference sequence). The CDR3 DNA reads TGTGCCAGCAGCTCGAATGACAGGGACAATCAGCCCCAGCATTTT. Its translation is CASSSNDRDNQPQHF.

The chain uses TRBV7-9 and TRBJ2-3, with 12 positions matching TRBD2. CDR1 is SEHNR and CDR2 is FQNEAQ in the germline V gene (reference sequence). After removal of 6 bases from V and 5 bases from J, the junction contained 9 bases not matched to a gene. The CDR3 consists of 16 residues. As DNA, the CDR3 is TGTGCCAGCAGTTTCCCGACTAGCGGGGGAGAAGATACGCAGTATTTT. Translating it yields CASSFPTSGGEDTQYF.